Following are 32 T cell receptor beta chains from one sample sequenced in a study of low-dose radiotherapy and immunotherapy resistance in tumors. Specified time point: before trial treatment. TRAV- and TRBV-specific primers were used for first-strand cDNA, which covered alpha and beta chains. The authors amplified TCRs for around 20 PCR cycles with a constant-region primer and a V-primer adapter. TCRdb ran MiXCR on the reads and lists one entry per CDR3 protein. Of some 71,000 distinct CDR3 sequences detected, more than 25% appear once; the ten largest clones hold around 10%. The source was PBMCs, collected before treatment. The source of these receptors is a female donor with ovarian cancer.

This clonotype was recorded a few times. V gene TRBV2 combines with J gene TRBJ2-1; 12 positions match TRBD2. Trimming removed 6 bases from V and 6 bases from J; junction bases left unmatched: 0. The CDR3 has 13 residues. CDR1 is SNHLY and CDR2 is FYNNEI in the germline V gene. The CDR3 is CASRGLAGNEQFF. CDR3 nucleotide sequence: TGTGCCAGCAGGGGACTAGCGGGCAATGAGCAGTTCTTC.

The chain couples TRBV19 to TRBJ2-2, with TRBD1 identical over 12 bases. V shed 4 bases, J shed 7 bases, and the junction held 4 bases outside the gene matches. Germline CDR1 LNHDA, CDR2 SQIVND (reference sequence). CDR3 size: 15 residues. Here the CDR3 reads CASSTGQGAVGELFF. For the CDR3, the DNA is TGTGCCAGTAGTACGGGACAGGGGGCGGTCGGGGAGCTGTTTTTT.

The chain links TRBV12-3 or TRBV12-4 to TRBJ1-5, with TRBD1 matching over 8 bases. Germline trimming cut 4 bases from V and 2 bases from J; bases unmatched to any gene: 4. The CDR3 length is 15 residues. The CDR3 coding sequence is TGTGCCAGCAGTTCGACAGGGGCAGGCAATCAGCCCCAGCATTTT. The encoded protein is CASSSTGAGNQPQHF.

This clonotype was seen ten or more times. This rearrangement joins TRBV6-2 or TRBV6-3 to TRBJ2-3, with D possibly TRBD2 on 6 matching bases. This CDR3 has 17 amino acids. Per the germline V gene, CDR1 is MNHEY and CDR2 is SVGEGT. Trimming took off 6 bases at V and 0 bases at J, with 19 bases between the two ends. Here the CDR3 reads CASSYGAPGTSTDTQYF. CDR3 nucleotides: TGTGCCAGCAGCTACGGTGCTCCAGGGACTAGCACAGATACGCAGTATTTT.

This clonotype was counted between two and nine times. V usage is TRBV2 and J usage is TRBJ2-5; 8 positions agree with TRBD1. Germline lookup yields CDR1 SNHLY and CDR2 FYNNEI. The CDR3 loop spans 14 amino acids. The J segment lost 1 base and the V segment lost 6 bases, leaving 4 bases of the junction unmatched. DNA of the CDR3: TGTGCCAGCAGGGTTACAGGGGGCCAAGAGACCCAGTACTTC. Amino acid sequence: CASRVTGGQETQYF.

By share of the sample, this clonotype is medium-sized. The CDR3 DNA reads TGTGCCAGCATGCACAGGGGACGTACCTACGAGCAGTACTTC. Translated: CASMHRGRTYEQYF. The V gene is TRBV28, the J gene TRBJ2-7, with 7 bases aligning to TRBD1. Germline V CDR1 and CDR2: MDHEN, SYDVKM. V lost 7 bases and J lost 2; bases outside the gene matches: 8. The CDR3 runs 14 residues.

This clonotype was counted at least ten times. The V call is TRBV19, the J call TRBJ2-6, with 10 bases identical to TRBD1. The V gene's germline CDR1 is LNHDA and CDR2 SQIVND (reference sequence). Losses at the gene ends were 6 bases for V and 3 bases for J; bases not matched to a gene: 5. The CDR3 spans 16 residues. The CDR3 here is CASRDRGRGGANVLTF. CDR3 coding DNA: TGTGCCAGTAGAGACAGGGGGCGAGGTGGGGCCAACGTCCTGACTTTC.

This clonotype was found many times. The V call is TRBV29-1, the J call TRBJ2-7; D remains ambiguous. V was pared by 3 bases and J by 1 base, with 10 bases between. Germline CDR1 and CDR2: SQVTM and ANQGSEA. The CDR3 loop spans 13 amino acids. This chain's CDR3 is CSVDRRRSYEQYF. The CDR3 coding sequence is TGCAGCGTTGATAGGCGCAGATCCTACGAGCAGTACTTC.

On this clonotype: A much larger clone is a single base away; this may be a read error. V gene TRBV27 combines with J gene TRBJ2-6, with TRBD1 matching 7 bases. Per germline, CDR1 MNHEY and CDR2 SMNVEV (reference sequence). The CDR3 is 18 residues long. CDR3 region: CACSPRGMGYSGANVLTF. Written as DNA, the CDR3 is TGTGCCTGCAGTCCCAGGGGGATGGGGTACTCTGGGGCCAACGTCCTGACTTTC.

This clonotype was seen repeatedly, ten times or more. The V call is TRBV11-2, the J call TRBJ2-1; D ambiguous. Germline lookup yields CDR1 SGHAT and CDR2 FQNNGV. The V end was cut by 3 bases, the J end by 7 bases, with 7 bases between. CDR3 length: 12 residues. The CDR3 DNA sequence: TGTGCCAGCAGCTTGAAACCGAATGAGCAGTTCTTC. This codes for CASSLKPNEQFF.

This clonotype came up many times. The chain links TRBV7-9 to TRBJ2-1; D not resolved. V gave up 1 base and J gave up 8 bases, with 12 bases separating them. Looked up from germline, CDR1 is SEHNR and CDR2 is FQNEAQ (reference sequence). The CDR3 is 14 residues long. The CDR3 protein is CASSLGGLVDEQFF. The CDR3 region has the DNA TGTGCCAGCAGCTTAGGGGGTTTAGTGGATGAGCAGTTCTTC.

There are a few counts of this clonotype. The chain joins TRBV14 to TRBJ2-7; 10 bases map to TRBD2. Per germline, CDR1 SGHDN and CDR2 FVKESK. V dropped 3 bases and J dropped 3; count of bases not matched to a gene: 5. This CDR3 has 15 amino acids. The DNA of the CDR3 is TGTGCCAGCAGCCAGGGACTAGCGCACCACTACGAGCAGTACTTC. Translating gives CASSQGLAHHYEQYF. Full variable domain (missing parts from reference TRBV14 and TRBJ2-7): EAGVTQFPSHSVIEKGQTVTLRCDPISGHDNLYWYRRVMGKEIKFLLHFVKESKQDESGMPNNRFLAERTGGTYSTLKVQPAELEDSGVYFCASSQGLAHHYEQYFGPGTRLTVT.

The sample holds many counts of this clonotype. The chain joins TRBV7-2 to TRBJ1-2; 9 bases align to TRBD1. The V segment lost 3 bases and the J segment 5 bases; nucleotides outside the gene matches: 4. Germline V gene lookup returns CDR1 SGHTA and CDR2 FQGNSA. This CDR3 contains 14 residues. The CDR3 DNA sequence: TGTGCCAGCAGCTTGGGGACAGGGAAGTATGGCTACACCTTC. Amino acid sequence: CASSLGTGKYGYTF.

Many counts were recorded for this clonotype. The V call is TRBV7-2, the J call TRBJ2-3; D is ambiguous. This CDR3 region has 12 residues. V lost 1 base, J lost 8 bases, and 7 bases lay in between. From germline, CDR1 is SGHTA and CDR2 FQGNSA. CDR3 amino acids: CASSLDIATQYF. The CDR3 DNA reads TGTGCCAGCAGCTTAGATATTGCTACGCAGTATTTT.

With respect to this clonotype: A far bigger clonotype differs at one base, so this is likely a read error. This chain links TRBV6-8 with TRBJ2-7; D uncertain. The germline V gene has CDR1 MNHGY and CDR2 SAAAGT. The V end lost 0 bases, the J end lost 4 bases, and 16 bases lay between the germline ends. The CDR3 loop spans 16 amino acids. CDR3 DNA: TGTGCCAGCAGTTACTCGCCACGACGGGCGTCTTACGAGCAGTACTTC. Encoded protein: CASSYSPRRASYEQYF.

This clonotype was counted many times. The rearrangement links TRBV5-4 to TRBJ2-5; 13 bases line up with TRBD2. J lost 3 bases, V lost 4 bases, and 3 bases had no gene match. In germline, CDR1 is SGHNT, CDR2 YYREEE (reference sequence). This CDR3 comprises 15 residues. The chain's CDR3 is CASSQGLAGEETQYF. As DNA, the CDR3 is TGTGCCAGCAGCCAAGGACTAGCGGGAGAAGAGACCCAGTACTTC.

The chain combines TRBV28 with TRBJ1-5; D remains unclear. Germline assignment: CDR1 MDHEN and CDR2 SYDVKM. The CDR3 sequence is 17 residues long. Trimming left V 2 bases short and J 5 bases short, with 19 bases between. DNA for the CDR3: TGTGCCAGCAGTTTAGGTAGATATCCGAGCCTGGATCAGCCCCAGCATTTT. Translated, it gives CASSLGRYPSLDQPQHF.

This rearrangement joins TRBV6-6 to TRBJ2-5; TRBD2 is a possible D gene (7 bases). This CDR3 region has 14 residues. CDR1 is MNHNY, CDR2 SVGAGI, per germline (reference sequence). V was clipped by 1 base and J by 7 bases, with 13 bases between them. CDR3 region: CASSYYEGGGTQYF. DNA of the CDR3: TGTGCCAGCAGTTACTACGAGGGAGGGGGGACCCAGTACTTC.

This clonotype was picked up many times. The J gene is TRBJ2-1, the V gene TRBV6-5; TRBD2 matches 8 bases. The CDR3 sequence is 13 residues long. Germline trimming cut 6 bases from V and 6 bases from J; bases unmatched to any gene: 4. The V gene's germline CDR1 is MNHEY and CDR2 SVGAGI. The CDR3 DNA is TGTGCCAGCAGAGAAAGCGGGGGCAATGAGCAGTTCTTC. Its translation is CASRESGGNEQFF.

This clonotype was observed at least ten times. The chain couples TRBV29-1 to TRBJ2-5; D tentatively reads TRBD1 or TRBD2 (5 bases each). Germline lookup yields CDR1 SQVTM and CDR2 ANQGSEA. CDR3 length equals 15 residues. The V and J ends lost 6 bases and 2 bases respectively, with 19 bases between them. CDR3 sequence: CSVEGLGSPQETQYF. The CDR3 DNA sequence: TGCAGCGTCGAGGGGCTAGGGTCCCCACAAGAGACCCAGTACTTC.

This clonotype was observed many times. The chain is built from TRBV6-2 or TRBV6-3 and TRBJ1-2; 9 bases map to TRBD1. The germline CDR1 and CDR2 sequences are MNHEY and SVGEGT. The CDR3 sequence is 12 residues long. Trimming at V came to 6 bases and at J to 12 bases, leaving 8 bases not matched to a gene. The CDR3 region has the DNA TGTGCCAGCAGGACCGGGACAGGGCTTAACACCTTC. Translating it yields CASRTGTGLNTF.

In this sample, this clonotype turned up many times. The rearrangement joins TRBV14 to TRBJ2-7, with TRBD1 matching over 7 bases. The CDR3 is 16 amino acids. CDR1 is SGHDN, CDR2 FVKESK, per germline. V shed 3 bases and J 4 bases; nucleotides not matched to a gene: 12. The CDR3 nucleotides are TGTGCCAGCAGCCACCAAGACAGGGACGATAAGTACGAGCAGTACTTC. Its protein is CASSHQDRDDKYEQYF.

The rearrangement links TRBV7-9 to TRBJ2-5, with unresolved D. The CDR3 runs 11 residues. V dropped 7 bases and J dropped 1 base, with 4 bases sitting between them. Germline CDR1 reads SEHNR; CDR2 reads FQNEAQ (reference sequence). As DNA, the CDR3 is TGTGCCAGCACAGCCCAAGAGACCCAGTACTTC. It encodes CASTAQETQYF.

Points on this clonotype: A far more abundant clone sits one base away, making this likely a read error. This chain connects TRBV5-7 to TRBJ2-6, with D unresolved. TRBV5-7 counts as an open reading frame of uncertain function. The CDR3 consists of 15 residues. CDR3 in amino acids: CAGSVSWHGANVLTF. CDR3 DNA sequence: TGTGCCGGCAGCGTCTCTTGGCACGGGGCCAACGTCCTGACTTTC.

This clonotype was observed at least ten times. This chain uses TRBV7-3 with TRBJ2-3, with D possibly called TRBD1 or TRBD2 (5 bases each). Trimming removed 5 bases from V and 2 bases from J, with 8 bases in between. The CDR3 consists of 13 residues. The germline gives CDR1 SGHTA, CDR2 FQGTGA. The CDR3, as DNA: TGTGCCAGCAGCCGGGACCACACAGATACGCAGTATTTT. It yields the protein CASSRDHTDTQYF. Variable domain in full (rest from reference TRBV7-3 and TRBJ2-3): GAGVSQTPSNKVTEKGKYVELRCDPISGHTALYWYRQSLGQGPEFLIYFQGTGAADDSGLPNDRFFAVRPEGSVSTLKIQRTERGDSAVYLCASSRDHTDTQYFGPGTRLTVL.

This clonotype came up many times. This chain connects TRBV20-1 to TRBJ1-2; 10 bases map to TRBD1. Trimming at V came to 1 base and at J to 9 bases, leaving 5 bases not matched to a gene. The CDR3 runs to 13 residues. Looked up from germline, CDR1 is DFQATT and CDR2 is SNEGSKA (reference sequence). The chain's CDR3 is CSARGTGGLSYTF. The CDR3 nucleotides are TGCAGTGCTAGAGGGACAGGGGGACTTAGCTACACCTTC.

This chain joins TRBV29-1 and TRBJ2-1; the D is unclear. Per germline, CDR1 SQVTM and CDR2 ANQGSEA. The CDR3 runs to 14 residues. Trimming cost V 3 bases and J 0 bases, with 9 bases left between them. For the CDR3, the DNA is TGCAGCGTTGATGGTGGCGGCTCCTACAATGAGCAGTTCTTC. Translated, it gives CSVDGGGSYNEQFF.

There are many counts of this clonotype. The V call is TRBV13, the J call TRBJ2-3; D not certain. V lost 3 bases and J 2 bases, leaving 12 bases between the germline ends. The CDR3 extends over 15 amino acids. The germline gives CDR1 PRHDT, CDR2 FYEKMQ (reference sequence). CDR3 nucleotides: TGTGCCAGCAGCTTTCCGACGGAGTACACAGATACGCAGTATTTT. Its translation: CASSFPTEYTDTQYF.

Ten or more counts support this clonotype. The chain uses TRBV3-1 and TRBJ1-2, with D uncertain. The CDR3 sequence is 15 residues long. Germline V gene data show CDR1 as LGHDT and CDR2 as YNNKEL (reference sequence). Trimming took off 0 bases at V and 5 bases at J, with 13 bases between the two ends. The CDR3 region is CASSQEPAAGYGYTF. The CDR3 nucleotides read TGTGCCAGCAGCCAAGAACCCGCTGCGGGATATGGCTACACCTTC.

The sample holds many counts of this clonotype. The chain is built from TRBV29-1 and TRBJ2-1; TRBD2 matches 9 bases. The J segment lost 6 bases and the V segment lost 0 bases, leaving 6 bases of the junction unmatched. The CDR3 runs 15 residues. Germline V gene lookup returns CDR1 SQVTM and CDR2 ANQGSEA. CDR3 protein: CSVEERGGYFNEQFF. CDR3 sequence (DNA): TGCAGCGTTGAAGAGCGGGGGGGATACTTCAATGAGCAGTTCTTC.

This clonotype has a single count. This likely traces to a read error, being one base from a far larger clone. V usage is TRBV29-1 and J usage is TRBJ2-1; 14 bases are shared with TRBD2. J was trimmed by 10 bases and V by 7 bases; bases with no gene match: 12. There are 15 residues in the CDR3. Germline V gives CDR1 SQVTM, CDR2 ANQGSEA. CDR3 region: CSAKGTSGRVYEQFF. Written as DNA, the CDR3 is TGCAGCGCAAAGGGGACTAGCGGGAGAGTCTACGAGCAGTTCTTC.

This clonotype was observed at least ten times. V gene TRBV6-5 combines with J gene TRBJ2-7, with 7 nucleotides matching TRBD1. The CDR3 sequence is 14 residues long. J gave up 3 bases and V 0 bases, and 2 bases lay outside the gene matches. Germline CDR1 reads MNHEY; CDR2 reads SVGAGI. CDR3 amino acids: CASSYSTGFYEQYF. The CDR3 bases are TGTGCCAGCAGTTACTCGACAGGGTTCTACGAGCAGTACTTC.